These 20 T cell receptor beta chains share one sample of origin, sequenced in a study of blood T cell repertoires in COVID-19. The table came from immunoSEQ multiplex PCR; TCRdb's copy has only in-frame clones and leaves some out. Of 250,000 to 300,000 clones in the sample, around four fifths were seen once. The sequenced sample consisted of peripheral blood. The receptor source for this set is a man aged 55-75 years with acute or convalescent COVID-19.

The J gene is TRBJ2-1, the V gene TRBV24-1, with D uncertain. CDR1 and CDR2 (germline): KGHDR, SFDVKD. V lost 9 bases and J lost 2, with 10 bases in between. This CDR3 is 13 amino acids long. DNA for the CDR3: TGTGCCACCGCCGACAATGCCTACAATGAGCAGTTCTTC. This encodes CATADNAYNEQFF.

The V call is TRBV18, the J call TRBJ2-6; tentative D call: TRBD2 (7 bases). Per germline, CDR1 KGHSH and CDR2 LQKENI. Trimming shortened V by 0 bases and J by 4 bases, and 10 bases separated the two germline ends. This CDR3 spans 16 amino acids. The chain's CDR3 is CASSPPGGAGANVLTF. The CDR3 region has the DNA TGTGCCAGCTCACCACCTGGGGGGGCAGGGGCCAACGTCCTGACTTTC.

For the CDR3, the DNA is TGTGCCAGCTCACCAAGCCAGGGGGCCTCTGGAAACACCATATATTTT. It encodes CASSPSQGASGNTIYF. The J gene is TRBJ1-3, the V gene TRBV18; 8 bases map to TRBD1. Germline CDR1 reads KGHSH; CDR2 reads LQKENI. V shed 2 bases, J shed 0 bases, and the junction held 3 bases outside the gene matches. This CDR3 contains 16 residues. The full variable domain, in which reference TRBV18 and TRBJ1-3 provide the parts outside the CDR3, is NAGVMQNPRHLVRRRGQEARLRCSPMKGHSHVYWYRQLPEEGLKFMVYLQKENIIDESGMPKERFSAEFPKEGPSILRIQQVVRGDSAAYFCASSPSQGASGNTIYFGEGSWLTVV.

Only a few counts were recorded for this clone. The chain carries TRBV11-3 and TRBJ2-2; no firm D call. Germline V lookup: CDR1 SGHNT, CDR2 YENEEA. V was cut by 0 bases and J by 0 bases, with 11 bases left in between. The CDR3 totals 17 residues. This CDR3 is CASSLDRHSSNTGELFF. CDR3 DNA sequence: TGTGCCAGCAGCTTAGATCGGCACAGTTCGAACACCGGGGAGCTGTTTTTT.

Only a few counts were recorded for this clone. The J gene is TRBJ1-1, the V gene TRBV5-1; the D gene is possibly TRBD1 (5 bases). Per the germline V gene, CDR1 is SGHRS and CDR2 is YFSETQ. The CDR3 spans 14 residues. V was pared by 5 bases and J by 3 bases, with 14 bases between. The DNA for the CDR3 is TGCGCCAGCAGTAGGGGAGGGCTGGACACTGAAGCTTTCTTT. This translates into CASSRGGLDTEAFF.

This clone occurred once. The chain joins TRBV5-1 to TRBJ2-3; 13 bases are shared with TRBD2. Trimming took 0 bases from V and 6 from J; bases not matched to a gene: 7. Per the germline V gene, CDR1 is SGHRS and CDR2 is YFSETQ. This CDR3 has 17 amino acids. Written as DNA, the CDR3 is TGCGCCAGCAGCTTGGTAGGACTAGCGGGGGCGAGGGATACGCAGTATTTT. Translating it yields CASSLVGLAGARDTQYF.

V and J are TRBV10-3 and TRBJ1-1; D is uncertain. Germline lookup yields CDR1 ENHRY and CDR2 SYGVKD. The length of the CDR3 is 13 residues. The V and J ends lost 8 bases and 1 base respectively, with 11 bases between them. This CDR3 reads CAISASWNTEAFF. The CDR3 DNA reads as TGTGCCATCTCAGCGAGCTGGAACACTGAAGCTTTCTTT.

V and J are TRBV7-2 and TRBJ1-5; D gene unclear. CDR1 and CDR2 from the germline V gene are SGHTA and FQGNSA. CDR3 length: 15 residues. Trimming removed 2 bases from V and 0 bases from J, with 8 bases in between. CDR3 sequence: CASSLTTASNQPQHF. CDR3 coding DNA: TGTGCCAGCAGCTTAACCACAGCTAGCAATCAGCCCCAGCATTTT.

V gene TRBV12-3 or TRBV12-4 combines with J gene TRBJ1-6; tentatively, D is TRBD1 (6 bases). V gave up 5 bases and J gave up 8 bases, with 10 bases separating them. This CDR3 is 13 amino acids long. The CDR3, as DNA: TGTGCCAGCAGTCGACAGGATTATTCACCCCTCCACTTT. Translation gives CASSRQDYSPLHF.

The rearrangement links TRBV7-3 to TRBJ2-5; 11 nucleotides match TRBD2. Germline trimming cut 4 bases from V and 4 bases from J; bases unmatched to any gene: 8. The CDR3 consists of 16 residues. The germline V gene encodes CDR1 SGHTA and CDR2 FQGTGA. The CDR3 nucleotides are TGTGCCAGCAGCTCCCGTAGCGGGAGGGCCCCAGAGACCCAGTACTTC. It is translated as CASSSRSGRAPETQYF. Variable domain in full (rest from reference TRBV7-3 and TRBJ2-5): GAGVSQTPSNKVTEKGKYVELRCDPISGHTALYWYRQSLGQGPEFLIYFQGTGAADDSGLPNDRFFAVRPEGSVSTLKIQRTERGDSAVYLCASSSRSGRAPETQYFGPGTRLLVL.

This chain joins TRBV5-4 and TRBJ2-7, with no clear D. Trimming left V 4 bases short and J 3 bases short, with 11 bases between. CDR1 is SGHNT, CDR2 YYREEE, per germline (reference sequence). CDR3 size: 13 residues. CDR3 protein: CASSLEPFYEQYF. The CDR3 DNA follows: TGTGCCAGCAGCCTGGAGCCCTTCTACGAGCAGTACTTC.

The chain joins TRBV6-1 to TRBJ2-2; TRBD2 matches at 15 bases. There are 19 residues in the CDR3. J gave up 2 bases and V 3 bases, and 7 bases lay outside the gene matches. Germline-derived CDR1 and CDR2 are MNHNS and SASEGT. This CDR3 reads CASSDPWTSGGENTGELFF. CDR3 DNA: TGTGCCAGCAGTGACCCGTGGACTAGCGGGGGGGAAAACACCGGGGAGCTGTTTTTT.

V gene TRBV4-3 combines with J gene TRBJ2-3; 9 nucleotides line up with TRBD2. Germline loops: CDR1 LGHNA, CDR2 YSLEER. V trimming: 6 bases; J trimming: 4 bases; junction bases outside the gene matches: 11. The CDR3 covers 16 residues. CDR3 loop: CASRQLAGGGPDTQYF. The CDR3, as DNA: TGCGCCAGCAGACAGTTGGCGGGAGGGGGGCCAGATACGCAGTATTTT.

The genes are TRBV6-2 or TRBV6-3 and TRBJ2-5, with D tentatively TRBD1 (6 bases). Trimming stripped 0 bases from V and 0 bases from J, with 11 bases between. The CDR3 sequence is 16 residues long. From germline, CDR1 is MNHEY and CDR2 SVGEGT. The CDR3 sequence: CASSYSGHTYQETQYF. In DNA form, the CDR3 reads TGTGCCAGCAGTTACTCGGGACACACGTACCAAGAGACCCAGTACTTC.

This chain links TRBV7-2 with TRBJ2-7, with 8 bases aligning to TRBD2. The J segment lost 3 bases and the V segment lost 2 bases, leaving 9 bases of the junction unmatched. Germline loops: CDR1 SGHTA, CDR2 FQGNSA. This CDR3 comprises 16 residues. The CDR3 region has the DNA TGTGCCAGCAGCTTATCCATGGCGGGAGGTAACTACGAGCAGTACTTC. This gives the protein CASSLSMAGGNYEQYF.

The chain employs TRBV5-6 and TRBJ1-1; D remains unclear. This CDR3 spans 14 amino acids. Germline V lookup: CDR1 SGHDT, CDR2 YYEEEE. The ends were cut back, 4 bases at V and 0 bases at J, with 10 bases in the middle. The CDR3 region is CASSLIGVNTEAFF. CDR3 DNA: TGTGCCAGCAGCCTGATCGGGGTGAACACTGAAGCTTTCTTT.

The chain has TRBV7-3 and TRBJ2-6, with TRBD1 as a possible D gene (5 bases). Trimming shortened V by 5 bases and J by 1 base, and 9 bases separated the two germline ends. Looked up from germline, CDR1 is SGHTA and CDR2 is FQGTGA. This CDR3 contains 15 residues. CDR3 DNA sequence: TGTGCCAGCAGCCCAGGGCGGTCTGGGGCCAACGTCCTGACTTTC. This gives the protein CASSPGRSGANVLTF.

This chain connects TRBV2 to TRBJ1-2, with D possibly matching TRBD1 (6 bases). The CDR3 has 15 amino acids. The germline V gene encodes CDR1 SNHLY and CDR2 FYNNEI. Trimming stripped 1 base from V and 5 bases from J, with 14 bases between. CDR3 loop: CASSEVRQVPYGYTF. CDR3 nucleotide sequence: TGTGCCAGCAGTGAAGTCCGACAGGTACCTTATGGCTACACCTTC.

The CDR3 loop is CASRPGYDNEKLFF. The CDR3 DNA reads as TGTGCCAGCAGACCGGGGTACGATAATGAAAAACTGTTTTTT. The chain couples TRBV7-9 to TRBJ1-4; D unclear. The V gene's germline CDR1 is SEHNR and CDR2 FQNEAQ (reference sequence). Trimming stripped 6 bases from V and 4 bases from J, with 12 bases between. CDR3 length equals 14 residues.

This chain connects TRBV27 to TRBJ1-2; D is unresolved. The germline gives CDR1 MNHEY, CDR2 SMNVEV (reference sequence). CDR3 size: 15 residues. V was cut by 6 bases and J by 8 bases, with 22 bases left in between. The DNA of the CDR3 is TGTGCCAGCAGCCCATTCGAGGGAGCAGCCGAGGGCTACACCTTC. It codes for CASSPFEGAAEGYTF.